This is a list of T cell receptor beta chains from one sample in a study of identifying expanded T cells in peripheral blood. Only in-frame clones appear in the TCRdb table, and some are missing; sequencing was by immunoSEQ multiplex PCR. The repertoire holds over 100,000 clones, with about 85% as singletons. Sequenced material: blood. These receptors were obtained from a person aged 18-70 years in good health. Both conserved end residues are part of each CDR3. D genes are given only for firm matches. Where a row states a size, it is once, few, many or the class of an expanded clone; other rows omit it.

d_gene | j_gene | abundance | v_gene | CDR3nt | CDR3aa
TRBD2 | TRBJ2-5 | NA | TRBV6-5 | TGTGCCAGCAGTTACATGGCGGGAGCAGAGACCCAGTACTTC | CASSYMAGAETQYF
TRBD2 | TRBJ2-3 | NA | TRBV19 | TGTGCCAGTACCCCGACTAGCGGGAGAGGAGATACGCAGTATTTT | CASTPTSGRGDTQYF
TRBD2 | TRBJ2-1 | NA | TRBV7-9 | TGTGCCAGCAGCCTAGGACTAGCAGCCGAGGGTGAGCAGTTCTTC | CASSLGLAAEGEQFF
NA | TRBJ2-5 | NA | TRBV2 | TGTGCCAGCAGGGAGGGGGCGCTGGAGACCCAGTACTTC | CASREGALETQYF
NA | TRBJ2-5 | NA | TRBV6-1 | TGTGCCAGCAGTGAAGTTAGAGAGACCCAGTACTTC | CASSEVRETQYF
TRBD1 | TRBJ2-7 | NA | TRBV11-2 | TGTGCCAGCAGCTGGACAGGCGCCGAGCAGTACTTC | CASSWTGAEQYF
TRBD1 | TRBJ1-6 | NA | TRBV10-2 | TGCGCCAGCAGTGAAATCAGGGGGTCCTCACCCCTCCACTTT | CASSEIRGSSPLHF
NA | TRBJ1-4 | NA | TRBV28 | TGTGCCAGCAGTTTAAGCGAGTTACTTAATGAAAAACTGTTTTTT | CASSLSELLNEKLFF
NA | TRBJ2-6 | NA | TRBV7-3 | TGTGCCAGCAGCTTCCTAGGGTCTGGGGCCAACGTCCTGACTTTC | CASSFLGSGANVLTF
NA | TRBJ2-1 | NA | TRBV16 | TGTGCCAGCAGCCAATCGAGTAGCCGGTCCTACAATGAGCAGTTCTTC | CASSQSSSRSYNEQFF
TRBD2 | TRBJ2-1 | NA | TRBV6-4 | TGTGCCAGCAGCGCCTCAGGGCTAGCGGGAGGGACTGAGCAGTTCTTC | CASSASGLAGGTEQFF
NA | TRBJ1-2 | few | TRBV20-1 | TGCAGTGCTATTTCGGGCTATGGCTACACCTTC | CSAISGYGYTF
NA | TRBJ2-2 | NA | TRBV27 | TGTGCCAGCACGGGGAAGGAAAACTGGAACACCGGGGAGCTGTTTTTT | CASTGKENWNTGELFF
TRBD1 | TRBJ1-3 | NA | TRBV30 | TGTGCCTGGAGCCGCCGGGACAGGGATAGTAACACCATATATTTT | CAWSRRDRDSNTIYF